This T cell receptor beta chain is drawn from a study of CD8+ T cells in alopecia areata. Across the study: Treated patients received severity scores based on the percentage of scalp area affected.

Reverse transcribed after extraction, RNA yielded cDNA as the sequencing template. The data were produced by immunoSEQ multiplex PCR, yet TCRdb's version contains in-frame clones alone and is incomplete. The sample contains 150,000 to 250,000 clones, about three fifths of which appear only once. Noted treatment: oral pan-JAK inhibitor, 5-10 mg twice daily. Sorted populations comprised CD4+ and CD8+ T cells obtained from PBMCs. The study, taken as a whole, reports: Normal scalp had lower clonality than lesional scalp, with alopecia totalis/universalis lesions showing this most strongly. Resident alphabeta T cells of normal skin are also sequenced in scalp samples.

Worth noting for this clone: Its antigen is still unknown.

Trimming took 0 bases from V and 8 from J, leaving 8 bases between them. The length of the CDR3 is 12 residues. The germline CDR1 and CDR2 sequences are SGDLS and YYNGEE. This TCR derives from a human donor with alopecia areata. The specimen was CD4+ T cells sorted from blood, collected at week 24, from a patient treated with tofacitinib. The chain uses TRBV9 and TRBJ1-2; no firm D call. The CDR3 DNA follows: TGTGCCAGCAGCGTAGAGGGTGAAGGCTACACCTTC. This gives the protein CASSVEGEGYTF. Full variable domain (remainder filled in from reference TRBV9 and TRBJ1-2): DSGVTQTPKHLITATGQRVTLRCSPRSGDLSVYWYQQSLDQGLQFLIQYYNGEERAKGNILERFSAQQFPDLHSELNLSSLELGDSALYFCASSVEGEGYTFGSGTRLTVV.